Below, 31 T cell receptor beta chains from the same sample are listed, as sequenced in a study of identical twins. TCRdb passed the 5' RACE reads through MiXCR, listing each CDR3 protein once. This sample has about 330,000 distinct CDR3 sequences, with 12% found just once. This sample also appeared in a second study, on yellow fever vaccine responses in identical twins.

The sequenced sample consisted of CD8+ T cells sorted from blood. These receptors all come from a woman younger than 30 in good health.

This chain links TRBV6-5 with TRBJ2-3; D may correspond to TRBD1 or TRBD2 (5 bases each). Looked up from germline, CDR1 is MNHEY and CDR2 is SVGAGI. The V end was cut by 4 bases, the J end by 2 bases, with 25 bases between. This CDR3 has 19 amino acids. CDR3: CASSSKIGTQRFNTDTQYF. The CDR3 DNA is TGTGCCAGCAGTTCAAAAATCGGGACCCAACGATTCAACACAGATACGCAGTATTTT.

This clonotype was seen ten or more times. The chain has TRBV9 and TRBJ2-1; TRBD2 agrees at 12 bases. Germline V CDR1 and CDR2: SGDLS, YYNGEE. The V gene end was trimmed by 0 bases and the J gene end by 12 bases; junction bases not matched to a gene: 1. The CDR3 length is 13 residues. CDR3 DNA sequence: TGTGCCAGCAGCGTAGGGACTAGCGGGACGCAGTTCTTC. Its translation: CASSVGTSGTQFF.

This clonotype was counted between two and nine times. The chain has TRBV28 and TRBJ2-7; a weak D match, TRBD2 (5 bases). V was pared by 2 bases and J by 4 bases, with 12 bases between. The V gene's germline CDR1 is MDHEN and CDR2 SYDVKM. The CDR3 is 14 residues long. CDR3: CASSLAGRPYEQYV. The DNA of the CDR3 is TGTGCCAGCAGTTTAGCGGGTCGACCTTACGAGCAGTACGTC.

This clonotype was recorded a few times. The chain combines TRBV28 with TRBJ2-3, with D perhaps matching TRBD1 (7 bases). The germline V gene has CDR1 MDHEN and CDR2 SYDVKM. This CDR3 region has 15 residues. V lost 10 bases and J lost 0, with 17 bases in between. CDR3 protein: CATAGQKFSTDTQYF. The CDR3, as DNA: TGTGCCACCGCGGGACAGAAATTCAGCACAGATACGCAGTATTTT.

This clonotype was detected ten times or more. DNA for the CDR3: TGTGCCAGCAGCCCCCTCTCGGGACACCTAGGACGTACACCCCTCCACTTT. Its translation is CASSPLSGHLGRTPLHF. The V and J genes are TRBV6-1 and TRBJ1-6; D perhaps matches TRBD1 (6 bases). In germline, CDR1 is MNHNS, CDR2 SASEGT. CDR3 size: 17 residues. V lost 6 bases to trimming and J lost 11 bases, with 26 bases between them.

The rearrangement uses TRBV5-1 and TRBJ1-1; 8 bases fit TRBD1. Trimming removed 0 bases from V and 1 base from J; junction bases left unmatched: 2. The germline V gene encodes CDR1 SGHRS and CDR2 YFSETQ. The CDR3 has 15 amino acids. The CDR3 reads CASSLEGQGNTEAFF. As DNA, the CDR3 is TGCGCCAGCAGCTTGGAAGGACAGGGGAACACTGAAGCTTTCTTT.

There are a few counts of this clonotype. This sequence joins TRBV10-3 and TRBJ2-7, with 9 bases lining up with TRBD1. CDR1 is ENHRY, CDR2 SYGVKD, per germline. The V segment lost 8 bases and the J segment 12 bases; nucleotides outside the gene matches: 8. This CDR3 is built from 11 residues. CDR3 sequence (DNA): TGTGCCATCGGCGCCGGGACAGGGACGTACTTC. Its protein is CAIGAGTGTYF.

This clonotype has just a few counts. CDR3 sequence reads: CASSGKRGPDNSSYNEQFF. CDR3 DNA sequence: TGTGCCAGCAGTGGCAAGCGGGGGCCCGACAACAGCTCCTACAATGAGCAGTTCTTC. The V call is TRBV12-3 or TRBV12-4, the J call TRBJ2-1; TRBD2 agrees at 8 bases. Trimming cost V 5 bases and J 0 bases; bases outside gene matches: 15. This CDR3 comprises 19 residues.

The chain has TRBV27 and TRBJ2-4; the match to TRBD2 covers 8 bases. CDR3 length: 16 amino acids. The V gene end was trimmed by 0 bases and the J gene end by 0 bases; junction bases not matched to a gene: 1. Germline V lookup: CDR1 MNHEY, CDR2 SMNVEV (reference sequence). The CDR3 nucleotides are TGTGCCAGCAGTTTATCGGCGGGGGGAGCCAAAAACATTCAGTACTTC. It is translated as CASSLSAGGAKNIQYF.

This clonotype was counted a few times. The V call is TRBV10-2, the J call TRBJ2-3; no firm D call. Trimming removed 3 bases from V and 6 bases from J, with 4 bases in between. The CDR3 has 11 residues. The germline CDR1 and CDR2 sequences are WSHSY and SAAADI. CDR3 loop: CASSDWDTQYF. DNA of the CDR3: TGCGCCAGCAGTGATTGGGATACGCAGTATTTT.

This chain connects TRBV7-3 to TRBJ2-4; 7 nucleotides match TRBD1. From germline, CDR1 is SGHTA and CDR2 FQGTGA. The junction had 22 bases not matched to a gene; V was cut back by 5 bases and J by 0 bases. The CDR3 sequence is 21 residues long. Here the CDR3 DNA reads TGTGCCAGCAGCCCGACATTATCTGACAGGGTTGGTTCTTTAGCCAAAAACATTCAGTACTTC. Translation: CASSPTLSDRVGSLAKNIQYF.

This rearrangement joins TRBV7-9 to TRBJ2-7; 8 bases are a match to TRBD2. Germline V lookup: CDR1 SEHNR, CDR2 FQNEAQ (reference sequence). This CDR3 is built from 14 residues. The V segment lost 11 bases and the J segment 0 bases; nucleotides outside the gene matches: 9. CDR3 coding DNA: TGTGCCGCACAGAAGCGGGAGATCTCCTACGAGCAGTACTTC. It yields the protein CAAQKREISYEQYF.

This clonotype was counted between two and nine times. The chain is built from TRBV20-1 and TRBJ2-1; D is perhaps TRBD2 (6 bases). The V end was cut by 3 bases, the J end by 8 bases, with 14 bases between. The CDR3 has 13 amino acids. Germline V gene data show CDR1 as DFQATT and CDR2 as SNEGSKA (reference sequence). CDR3 DNA sequence: TGCAGTGCTAGCCAGGAGGGGCGCTATGAGCAGTTCTTC. Residues: CSASQEGRYEQFF.

This clonotype occurred a few times. The rearrangement uses TRBV12-3 or TRBV12-4 and TRBJ2-1, with 8 bases fitting TRBD2. Trimming took 3 bases from V and 8 from J; bases not matched to a gene: 6. The CDR3 has 14 amino acids. CDR3 amino acids: CASSLGGLADEQFF. For the CDR3, the DNA is TGTGCCAGCAGTTTGGGAGGACTAGCCGATGAGCAGTTCTTC.

This clonotype occurred a few times. The chain carries TRBV27 and TRBJ2-2, with 9 bases that match TRBD2. V shed 3 bases, J shed 4 bases, and the junction held 6 bases outside the gene matches. CDR1 is MNHEY, CDR2 SMNVEV, per germline (reference sequence). CDR3 size: 16 residues. This CDR3 is CASSLRLAGITGELFF. Here the CDR3 DNA reads TGTGCCAGCAGTTTGCGGCTAGCGGGGATCACCGGGGAGCTGTTTTTT.

This chain joins TRBV15 and TRBJ2-4; TRBD2 might be the D (5 bases). V lost 4 bases, J lost 5 bases, and 18 bases lay in between. Looked up from germline, CDR1 is LNHNV and CDR2 is YYDKDF (reference sequence). The CDR3 loop spans 16 amino acids. The CDR3 DNA reads TGTGCCACCAGCAACCTCGGGGAGACTCCCGAAAACATTCAGTACTTC. Translation gives CATSNLGETPENIQYF.

This clonotype was seen a few times. The chain links TRBV28 to TRBJ1-6, with D tentatively TRBD1 (5 bases). Germline CDR1 is MDHEN and CDR2 is SYDVKM. The CDR3 has 14 amino acids. Trimming removed 5 bases at V and 7 bases at J, with 12 bases between. The CDR3 bases are TGTGCCAGCAGTCCTCTCAGGGAAAATTCACCCCTCCACTTT. It yields the protein CASSPLRENSPLHF.

This clonotype was recorded at least ten times. The chain has TRBV5-1 and TRBJ1-1; 7 bases agree with TRBD1. CDR3 length equals 15 residues. Germline V gives CDR1 SGHRS, CDR2 YFSETQ. The V gene end was trimmed by 0 bases and the J gene end by 5 bases; junction bases not matched to a gene: 7. In nucleotides, the CDR3 is TGCGCCAGCAGCTTGGGAACAGGGGCTAGGACTGAAGCTTTCTTT. Amino acid sequence: CASSLGTGARTEAFF.

The chain has TRBV7-2 and TRBJ2-3; D not resolved. The CDR3 has 15 residues. Trimming removed 6 bases at V and 6 bases at J, with 19 bases between. The germline V gene has CDR1 SGHTA and CDR2 FQGNSA. CDR3 coding DNA: TGTGCCAGCAGACCTTATGCCTATAATAAGGATACGCAGTATTTT. As protein: CASRPYAYNKDTQYF.

A few counts support this clonotype. The genes are TRBV20-1 and TRBJ2-1; the match to TRBD2 covers 10 bases. V dropped 3 bases and J dropped 4; count of bases not matched to a gene: 6. Germline CDR1 is DFQATT and CDR2 is SNEGSKA (reference sequence). This CDR3 is 15 amino acids long. CDR3 amino acids: CSASLGLAIYNEQFF. CDR3 sequence (DNA): TGCAGTGCTAGTCTGGGACTAGCGATATACAATGAGCAGTTCTTC.

This clonotype was observed at least ten times. This rearrangement joins TRBV29-1 to TRBJ2-7, with D possibly TRBD1 on 6 matching bases. Germline V CDR1 and CDR2: SQVTM, ANQGSEA. This CDR3 spans 15 amino acids. The V end lost 2 bases, the J end lost 6 bases, and 20 bases lay between the germline ends. CDR3 residues: CSVESLEGDFSEQYF. The DNA for the CDR3 is TGCAGCGTTGAATCGTTAGAGGGGGATTTCTCCGAGCAGTACTTC.

This chain links TRBV4-1 with TRBJ2-1; no definite D call. Trimming removed 5 bases from V and 9 bases from J, with 26 bases in between. Looked up from germline, CDR1 is MGHRA and CDR2 is YSYEKL. The CDR3 spans 17 residues. The CDR3 region has the DNA TGCGCCAGCAGCTATACCCCCGTCCCCTCACCAGGCGTTGAGCAGTTCTTC. This codes for CASSYTPVPSPGVEQFF.

The chain couples TRBV9 to TRBJ2-3, with 9 bases fitting TRBD2. The germline V gene encodes CDR1 SGDLS and CDR2 YYNGEE. The trim removed 0 bases at V and 3 bases at J, leaving 5 bases unmatched. This CDR3 has 16 residues. The CDR3 region is CASSVEGGGATDTQYF. CDR3 nucleotide sequence: TGTGCCAGCAGCGTAGAGGGCGGGGGGGCTACAGATACGCAGTATTTT.

This clonotype was observed at least ten times. The chain carries TRBV6-5 and TRBJ2-1; D is uncertain. Looked up from germline, CDR1 is MNHEY and CDR2 is SVGAGI. The CDR3 is 17 residues long. V lost 0 bases to trimming and J lost 0 bases, with 12 bases between them. CDR3 nucleotides: TGTGCCAGCAGTTACTCGGCTTTCCTGGGCTCCTACAATGAGCAGTTCTTC. Its protein is CASSYSAFLGSYNEQFF.

This clonotype was found a few times. The CDR3 loop is CASSPPGQGVRWSYEQYF. The CDR3, as DNA: TGTGCCAGCAGCCCGCCGGGACAGGGGGTTCGTTGGTCCTACGAGCAGTACTTC. The chain recombines TRBV4-2 with TRBJ2-7; 11 bases fit TRBD1. The trim removed 4 bases at V and 1 base at J, leaving 12 bases unmatched. The CDR3 is made up of 18 amino acids. Germline V gene lookup returns CDR1 LGHNA and CDR2 YNFKEQ.

The sample holds many counts of this clonotype. The rearrangement uses TRBV12-3 or TRBV12-4 and TRBJ2-5; 7 bases map to TRBD2. The CDR3 totals 14 residues. Trimming cost V 2 bases and J 5 bases; bases outside gene matches: 5. Written as DNA, the CDR3 is TGTGCCAGCAGTTTAATGCGGGAGTGGGAGACCCAGTACTTC. Translation gives CASSLMREWETQYF.

This clonotype was recorded many times. The chain is built from TRBV15 and TRBJ1-1; possible D gene TRBD1, 5 bases. This CDR3 has 14 residues. V was pared by 3 bases and J by 0 bases, with 8 bases between. CDR1 LNHNV and CDR2 YYDKDF come from the germline V gene (reference sequence). CDR3 residues: CATSRGLMNTEAFF. CDR3 in DNA: TGTGCCACCAGCAGGGGACTAATGAACACTGAAGCTTTCTTT.

A few counts support this clonotype. This chain links TRBV27 with TRBJ2-5; TRBD2 matches at 8 bases. There are 14 residues in the CDR3. With 9 bases clipped from V and 5 bases from J, the junction kept 11 bases outside the gene matches. Per germline, CDR1 MNHEY and CDR2 SMNVEV (reference sequence). The CDR3 nucleotides are TGTGCCAGTCAGAACCGGGGGGGTAGGGAGACCCAGTACTTC. It encodes CASQNRGGRETQYF.

V and J are TRBV4-1 and TRBJ1-2; D gene uncertain. In germline, CDR1 is MGHRA, CDR2 YSYEKL. Between the trimmed V and J ends, which lost 4 bases and 0 bases, there was a span of 12 bases. CDR3 length: 15 amino acids. The CDR3 nucleotides are TGCGCCAGCAGCCCAGGACCGTCCCCTAACTATGGCTACACCTTC. It is translated as CASSPGPSPNYGYTF.

This clonotype has more than one count but fewer than ten. This sequence joins TRBV24-1 and TRBJ1-2; the match to TRBD1 covers 8 bases. V lost 5 bases to trimming and J lost 7 bases; unmatched junction nucleotides: 5. Germline V gene data show CDR1 as KGHDR and CDR2 as SFDVKD. This CDR3 region has 13 residues. This CDR3 reads CATSGTDRGGYTF. The DNA of the CDR3 is TGTGCCACCAGTGGAACAGACAGGGGTGGCTACACCTTC.

This clonotype appeared a few times. The chain couples TRBV9 to TRBJ2-2; the match to TRBD2 covers 9 bases. The CDR3 runs to 15 residues. Per germline, CDR1 SGDLS and CDR2 YYNGEE. The J segment lost 2 bases and the V segment lost 4 bases, leaving 3 bases of the junction unmatched. The CDR3 sequence is CASSRLAANTGELFF. DNA of the CDR3: TGTGCCAGCAGCAGACTAGCGGCAAACACCGGGGAGCTGTTTTTT.